The 16 T cell receptor beta chains presented below share a single source sample, sequenced in a study of cytomegalovirus exposure and HLA in healthy donors. The table came from immunoSEQ multiplex PCR; TCRdb's copy has only in-frame clones and leaves some out. The table has 55,000 to 80,000 clones, roughly 96% seen once. The sequencing sample was made of PBMCs. The receptors were gathered from a man between 18 and 29 years old in good health and CMV-seronegative.

The J gene is TRBJ1-5, the V gene TRBV19, with 7 bases fitting TRBD1. Unmatched junction bases numbered 13, after V lost 7 bases and J lost 4 bases. There are 16 residues in the CDR3. Looked up from germline, CDR1 is LNHDA and CDR2 is SQIVND (reference sequence). For the CDR3, the DNA is TGTGCCAGTACTAAACAGGGGCAATTTGGGAATCAGCCCCAGCATTTT. Protein sequence: CASTKQGQFGNQPQHF.

The rearrangement joins TRBV13 to TRBJ2-1; 8 bases are shared with TRBD2. The CDR3 is 13 residues long. Trimming at V came to 10 bases and at J to 4 bases, leaving 6 bases not matched to a gene. Germline CDR1 PRHDT, CDR2 FYEKMQ (reference sequence). The CDR3 sequence: CATFRGGYNEQFF. In DNA, the CDR3 is TGTGCCACCTTCCGGGGGGGGTACAATGAGCAGTTCTTC.

In regard to this clone: The junction differs from germline at one of its ends, possibly a read error. The rearrangement uses TRBV11-3 and TRBJ1-2; maybe TRBD1 (5 bases). This CDR3 has 12 residues. From germline, CDR1 is SGHNT and CDR2 YENEEA. CDR3 nucleotides: TGTGCCAGCAGCTTAGGCCTGACAGCCGGCCTCTTC. It specifies CASSLGLTAGLF. Looking up the rest from reference TRBV11-3 and TRBJ1-2 gives the full variable domain: EAGVVQSPRYKIIEKKQPVAFWCNPISGHNTLYWYLQNLGQGPELLIRYENEEAVDDSQLPKDRFSAERLKGVDSTLKIQPAELGDSAVYLCASSLGLTAGLFGSGTRLTVV.

V is TRBV2 and J is TRBJ2-7; D uncertain. Germline-derived CDR1 and CDR2 are SNHLY and FYNNEI. The CDR3 is made up of 15 amino acids. Deletions cut 4 bases from V and 3 bases from J, with 16 bases between. The DNA of the CDR3 is TGTGCCAGCAGTGCCGGGTCCCGAGATTTCTACGAGCAGTACTTC. It translates to CASSAGSRDFYEQYF.

The rearrangement joins TRBV27 to TRBJ2-5, with D maybe TRBD2 (5 bases). The CDR3 length is 13 residues. The V and J ends lost 6 bases and 4 bases respectively, with 12 bases between them. Germline assignment: CDR1 MNHEY and CDR2 SMNVEV (reference sequence). The CDR3 spells CASRASLGETQYF. DNA for the CDR3: TGTGCCAGCAGAGCTAGCCTGGGAGAGACCCAGTACTTC.

The rearrangement uses TRBV7-6 and TRBJ1-1, with a tentative D call TRBD1 (5 bases). This CDR3 region has 14 residues. The ends were cut back, 5 bases at V and 4 bases at J, with 14 bases in the middle. Germline CDR1 is SGHVS and CDR2 is FNYEAQ. The CDR3 DNA follows: TGTGCCAGCAGCCCCCTGGGCAGGGCCACTGAAGCTTTCTTT. It is translated as CASSPLGRATEAFF.

This chain uses TRBV7-4 with TRBJ2-5, with D possibly TRBD1 on 5 matching bases. CDR1 and CDR2 (germline): SGHVT, SQSDAQ. Deletions cut 2 bases from V and 4 bases from J, with 20 bases between. The CDR3 sequence is 17 residues long. DNA of the CDR3: TGTGCCAGCAGCTTAAAGGGCAGGGTGGCAACGGGAGAGACCCAGTACTTC. As protein: CASSLKGRVATGETQYF.

In this sample, this clone turned up once. The DNA for the CDR3 is TGTGCCAGCAGCGTAAAGACAGGAGCAGAGACCCAGTACTTC. Translation gives CASSVKTGAETQYF. The genes are TRBV5-4 and TRBJ2-5; perhaps TRBD1 as D (6 bases). Looked up from germline, CDR1 is SGHNT and CDR2 is YYREEE (reference sequence). The V gene lost 4 bases and the J gene lost 4 bases, with 14 bases spanning the gap. The CDR3 runs 14 residues.

This rearrangement joins TRBV30 to TRBJ1-2, with TRBD1 matching over 12 bases. V dropped 1 base and J dropped 8; count of bases not matched to a gene: 5. There are 14 residues in the CDR3. Germline loops: CDR1 GTSNPN, CDR2 SVGIG (reference sequence). CDR3 DNA sequence: TGTGCCTGGAGTGAAGGGACAGGGGGCGGAGGCTACACCTTC. It specifies CAWSEGTGGGGYTF.

This chain links TRBV7-3 with TRBJ1-3; D is possibly TRBD1 (6 bases). The V gene lost 5 bases and the J gene lost 2 bases, with 7 bases spanning the gap. CDR1 and CDR2 from the germline V gene are SGHTA and FQGTGA. The CDR3 is 13 amino acids. CDR3 in amino acids: CASSPGAGNTIYF. The CDR3 DNA reads as TGTGCCAGCAGCCCAGGGGCTGGAAACACCATATATTTT.

V is TRBV19 and J is TRBJ1-2; 9 bases are a match to TRBD1. Germline V gene sequence: CDR1 LNHDA, CDR2 SQIVND (reference sequence). J gave up 6 bases and V 0 bases, and 17 bases lay outside the gene matches. CDR3 size: 19 residues. Here the CDR3 DNA reads TGTGCCAGTAGTATAGACGCTGTGGAGGGGGGCGGACAGGGGAATGGCTACACCTTC. Encoded protein: CASSIDAVEGGGQGNGYTF.

The CDR3 DNA follows: TGCAGCGTCCGTCCTCAGATGAACACTGAAGCTTTCTTT. This codes for CSVRPQMNTEAFF. V usage is TRBV29-1 and J usage is TRBJ1-1; no clear D gene. V lost 6 bases to trimming and J lost 0 bases, with 11 bases between them. This CDR3 contains 13 residues. Germline loops: CDR1 SQVTM, CDR2 ANQGSEA.

The chain employs TRBV13 and TRBJ1-4, with a weak D call TRBD1 (5 bases). V was cut by 5 bases and J by 4 bases, with 17 bases left in between. CDR1 is PRHDT and CDR2 is FYEKMQ in the germline V gene (reference sequence). This CDR3 has 16 amino acids. Here the CDR3 DNA reads TGTGCCAGCAGCCTCCAGGTGGAGGGGAATAATGAAAAACTGTTTTTT. Encoded protein: CASSLQVEGNNEKLFF.

This rearrangement joins TRBV7-9 to TRBJ1-1; tentative D call: TRBD1 (5 bases). This CDR3 region has 13 residues. V shed 6 bases and J shed 1 base, with 9 bases lying between them. In germline, CDR1 is SEHNR, CDR2 FQNEAQ (reference sequence). CDR3 in amino acids: CASRPGQNTEAFF. The DNA of the CDR3 is TGTGCCAGCAGACCTGGACAGAACACTGAAGCTTTCTTT.

The rearrangement uses TRBV7-2 and TRBJ2-7, with 11 bases lining up with TRBD2. This CDR3 has 15 residues. V shed 6 bases and J 6 bases; nucleotides not matched to a gene: 10. Germline V gives CDR1 SGHTA, CDR2 FQGNSA. The CDR3 DNA sequence: TGTGCCAGCAGTACTAGCGGGGGCCTTCTGATCGAGCAGTACTTC. It encodes CASSTSGGLLIEQYF.

The chain is built from TRBV5-1 and TRBJ2-3; TRBD2 matches at 7 bases. Germline CDR1 SGHRS, CDR2 YFSETQ. This CDR3 contains 14 residues. V gave up 4 bases and J gave up 3 bases; unmatched junction bases: 5. CDR3 loop: CASSGQRGTDTQYF. The CDR3 region has the DNA TGCGCCAGCAGCGGCCAGCGGGGAACAGATACGCAGTATTTT.